The 24 T cell receptor beta chains given below trace back to one sample, sequenced in a study of control samples from healthy donors and cancer patients. The protocol was immunoSEQ multiplex PCR, while the TCRdb copy is restricted to in-frame clones and leaves out a portion. This sample has about 150,000 clones, with just over 85% found just once. The sequencing input was blood. Receptors originate from a man aged 18 to 35 in good health.

The rearrangement links TRBV6-5 to TRBJ2-2, with D unclear. Germline V CDR1 and CDR2: MNHEY, SVGAGI. Trimming took off 8 bases at V and 5 bases at J, with 12 bases between the two ends. The CDR3 sequence is 13 residues long. Here the CDR3 reads CASPGEATGELFF. The DNA of the CDR3 is TGTGCCAGCCCGGGCGAGGCTACCGGGGAGCTGTTTTTT.

This sequence joins TRBV6-5 and TRBJ1-1; D remains ambiguous. The CDR3 has 14 amino acids. V was trimmed by 6 bases and J by 0 bases, leaving 11 bases between them. In germline, CDR1 is MNHEY, CDR2 SVGAGI. CDR3: CASRAGSMNTEAFF. The DNA of the CDR3 is TGTGCCAGCAGGGCGGGAAGCATGAACACTGAAGCTTTCTTT.

A single count supports this clone. The chain combines TRBV18 with TRBJ1-5, with a weak D call TRBD1 (5 bases). V was clipped by 6 bases and J by 1 base, with 13 bases between them. Germline V gene data show CDR1 as KGHSH and CDR2 as LQKENI. The CDR3 has 15 amino acids. The CDR3 nucleotides read TGTGCCAGCTCCCTCCGGGACGCGAGCAATCAGCCCCAGCATTTT. It translates to CASSLRDASNQPQHF.

This clone was picked up a small number of times. The chain links TRBV6-1 to TRBJ1-5; D gene uncertain. Germline V lookup: CDR1 MNHNS, CDR2 SASEGT. V was clipped by 3 bases and J by 4 bases, with 7 bases between them. The CDR3 loop spans 13 amino acids. CDR3 nucleotides: TGTGCCAGCAGTGATTTCCGGAATCAGCCCCAGCATTTT. Its translation: CASSDFRNQPQHF.

The chain combines TRBV28 with TRBJ1-4; no clear D gene. Germline V gives CDR1 MDHEN, CDR2 SYDVKM. This CDR3 contains 17 residues. The V and J ends lost 5 bases and 4 bases respectively, with 20 bases between them. The CDR3 is CASSPHWSEPINEKLFF. CDR3 in DNA: TGTGCCAGCAGTCCCCATTGGTCCGAACCTATTAATGAAAAACTGTTTTTT.

Here the CDR3 DNA reads TGTGCCAGCAGCTTAGGGTCCTACGAGCAGTACTTC. Its protein product is CASSLGSYEQYF. V gene TRBV7-9 combines with J gene TRBJ2-7, with D unresolved. This CDR3 is built from 12 residues. CDR1 and CDR2 from the germline V gene are SEHNR and FQNEAQ (reference sequence). Trimming stripped 1 base from V and 1 base from J, with 2 bases between.

The chain has TRBV27 and TRBJ2-3; D ambiguous. The CDR3 length is 11 residues. V was trimmed by 4 bases and J by 5 bases, leaving 4 bases between them. Per the germline V gene, CDR1 is MNHEY and CDR2 is SMNVEV (reference sequence). The CDR3 loop reads CASSSGDTQYF. The CDR3 nucleotides read TGTGCCAGCAGTTCTGGAGATACGCAGTATTTT.

This chain connects TRBV28 to TRBJ2-3, with a possible D match to TRBD2 (6 bases). Trimming shortened V by 1 base and J by 2 bases, and 13 bases separated the two germline ends. Germline assignment: CDR1 MDHEN and CDR2 SYDVKM. The CDR3 spans 16 residues. DNA of the CDR3: TGTGCCAGCAGTTTATCAGGAGGGCGGTACACAGATACGCAGTATTTT. It is translated as CASSLSGGRYTDTQYF.

This clone was detected only once. The chain joins TRBV6-5 to TRBJ1-5, with D tentatively TRBD1 (5 bases). Trimming removed 0 bases at V and 2 bases at J, with 11 bases between. The CDR3 has 16 amino acids. Germline loops: CDR1 MNHEY, CDR2 SVGAGI. CDR3 sequence reads: CASSYSGDNGNQPQHF. The CDR3, as DNA: TGTGCCAGCAGTTACTCGGGGGATAATGGCAATCAGCCCCAGCATTTT.

The chain employs TRBV6-2 or TRBV6-3 and TRBJ2-5, with D maybe TRBD2 (5 bases). Trimming cost V 0 bases and J 0 bases, with 17 bases left between them. Germline values: CDR1 MNHEY, CDR2 SVGEGT. CDR3 size: 18 residues. DNA of the CDR3: TGTGCCAGCAGTTACTCACTGTTGAGCGGCCTGTACCAAGAGACCCAGTACTTC. Residues: CASSYSLLSGLYQETQYF.

The chain is built from TRBV7-8 and TRBJ1-6; D is possibly TRBD1 (6 bases). This CDR3 is 15 amino acids long. Germline assignment: CDR1 SGHVS and CDR2 FQNEAQ. Trimming took off 4 bases at V and 5 bases at J, with 12 bases between the two ends. The CDR3 DNA reads as TGTGCCAGCAGCTCGACTCACAGGGATAATTCACCCCTCCACTTT. Encoded protein: CASSSTHRDNSPLHF.

The table lists this clone with a count of one. The gene calls are TRBV14 and TRBJ2-3, with D possibly being TRBD1 (5 bases). Germline CDR1 is SGHDN and CDR2 is FVKESK. The CDR3 totals 14 residues. Trimming left V 0 bases short and J 7 bases short, with 11 bases between. CDR3 sequence (DNA): TGTGCCAGCAGCCAAGATCAGGGAACCTATACGCAGTATTTT. This encodes CASSQDQGTYTQYF.

The rearrangement joins TRBV5-4 to TRBJ2-3, with D unclear. Germline CDR1 reads SGHNT; CDR2 reads YYREEE (reference sequence). V was pared by 2 bases and J by 6 bases, with 13 bases between. The CDR3 has 14 residues. CDR3 coding DNA: TGTGCCAGCAGCTTACGGGCCCTAAGGGATACGCAGTATTTT. This encodes CASSLRALRDTQYF.

This chain joins TRBV25-1 and TRBJ2-5; 7 bases are a match to TRBD1. In germline, CDR1 is MGHDK, CDR2 SYGVNS. CDR3 length: 15 residues. The junction had 9 bases not matched to a gene; V was cut back by 6 bases and J by 2 bases. The CDR3 sequence: CASRGTAINQETQYF. CDR3 nucleotide sequence: TGTGCCAGCAGAGGGACAGCCATCAATCAAGAGACCCAGTACTTC.

The V gene is TRBV18, the J gene TRBJ2-5; 8 bases agree with TRBD2. Germline CDR1 is KGHSH and CDR2 is LQKENI. The CDR3 length is 14 residues. V lost 3 bases, J lost 3 bases, and 3 bases stayed unmatched. CDR3 sequence (DNA): TGTGCCAGCTCACCCGGGACTAGTAAAGAGACCCAGTACTTC. It is translated as CASSPGTSKETQYF.

The gene calls are TRBV19 and TRBJ1-3; the D is unclear. CDR3 length: 13 residues. V was pared by 3 bases and J by 0 bases, with 3 bases between. Germline CDR1 is LNHDA and CDR2 is SQIVND (reference sequence). This CDR3 is CASSISSGNTIYF. CDR3 coding DNA: TGTGCCAGTAGTATCTCCTCTGGAAACACCATATATTTT.

The chain couples TRBV28 to TRBJ2-3, with D possibly matching TRBD2 (6 bases). Trimming pared 6 bases from V and 6 bases from J, leaving 16 bases between. The length of the CDR3 is 14 residues. Germline CDR1 is MDHEN and CDR2 is SYDVKM. This CDR3 is CASRLGGDFDTQYF. In DNA, the CDR3 is TGTGCCAGCAGGCTAGGTGGGGACTTCGATACGCAGTATTTT.

The chain employs TRBV5-4 and TRBJ2-6, with a tentative D call TRBD2 (6 bases). The CDR3 has 16 residues. Germline V gene sequence: CDR1 SGHNT, CDR2 YYREEE (reference sequence). V was trimmed by 3 bases and J by 0 bases, leaving 10 bases between them. This chain's CDR3 is CASSWGLFSGANVLTF. As DNA, the CDR3 is TGTGCCAGCAGCTGGGGACTGTTCTCTGGGGCCAACGTCCTGACTTTC.

The chain recombines TRBV5-1 with TRBJ1-5; D is unresolved. Deletions cut 0 bases from V and 4 bases from J, with 5 bases between. This CDR3 spans 13 amino acids. Germline CDR1 reads SGHRS; CDR2 reads YFSETQ. The CDR3 region has the DNA TGCGCCAGCAGCTTGGGGCTAAATCAGCCCCAGCATTTT. This encodes CASSLGLNQPQHF.

This chain joins TRBV2 and TRBJ1-1; D is ambiguous. The V and J ends lost 8 bases and 1 base respectively, with 14 bases between them. The CDR3 runs to 14 residues. CDR1 SNHLY and CDR2 FYNNEI come from the germline V gene. CDR3 sequence (DNA): TGTGCCAGCCGTCCCATATCTTGGAACACTGAAGCTTTCTTT. The encoded protein is CASRPISWNTEAFF.

This chain uses TRBV19 with TRBJ1-1; D is possibly TRBD1 (5 bases). This CDR3 is built from 13 residues. The germline V gene encodes CDR1 LNHDA and CDR2 SQIVND (reference sequence). V was trimmed by 5 bases and J by 5 bases, leaving 12 bases between them. The CDR3 is CASSALQGTEAFF. DNA for the CDR3: TGTGCCAGTAGTGCCCTCCAGGGAACTGAAGCTTTCTTT.

Remarks on this clone: This sample includes further DNA sequences coding for the same CDR3. V gene TRBV11-2 combines with J gene TRBJ2-3; D is unclear. The germline V gene has CDR1 SGHAT and CDR2 FQNNGV. The CDR3 has 12 amino acids. Trimming shortened V by 5 bases and J by 2 bases, and 5 bases separated the two germline ends. CDR3 protein: CASSPDTDTQYF. CDR3 coding DNA: TGTGCCAGCAGCCCTGACACAGATACGCAGTATTTT. The entire variable domain, with the rest obtained from reference TRBV11-2 and TRBJ2-3, is as follows: EAGVAQSPRYKIIEKRQSVAFWCNPISGHATLYWYQQILGQGPKLLIQFQNNGVVDDSQLPKDRFSAERLKGVDSTLKIQPAKLEDSAVYLCASSPDTDTQYFGPGTRLTVL.

V is TRBV2 and J is TRBJ1-5, with D uncertain. Trimming left V 3 bases short and J 1 base short, with 13 bases between. The CDR3 runs 16 residues. Germline-derived CDR1 and CDR2 are SNHLY and FYNNEI. The CDR3 sequence: CASSDFQDESNQPQHF. The CDR3 bases are TGTGCCAGCAGTGATTTTCAGGACGAGAGCAATCAGCCCCAGCATTTT.

V and J are TRBV3-1 (or the pseudogene TRBV3-2) and TRBJ1-2; D is perhaps TRBD1 (5 bases). The V end was cut by 5 bases, the J end by 0 bases, with 13 bases between. The CDR3 loop spans 15 amino acids. Germline values: CDR1 LGHDT, CDR2 YNNKEL (reference sequence). In DNA, the CDR3 is TGTGCCAGCAGCGCCCGACAGACCTCTAACTATGGCTACACCTTC. As protein: CASSARQTSNYGYTF.